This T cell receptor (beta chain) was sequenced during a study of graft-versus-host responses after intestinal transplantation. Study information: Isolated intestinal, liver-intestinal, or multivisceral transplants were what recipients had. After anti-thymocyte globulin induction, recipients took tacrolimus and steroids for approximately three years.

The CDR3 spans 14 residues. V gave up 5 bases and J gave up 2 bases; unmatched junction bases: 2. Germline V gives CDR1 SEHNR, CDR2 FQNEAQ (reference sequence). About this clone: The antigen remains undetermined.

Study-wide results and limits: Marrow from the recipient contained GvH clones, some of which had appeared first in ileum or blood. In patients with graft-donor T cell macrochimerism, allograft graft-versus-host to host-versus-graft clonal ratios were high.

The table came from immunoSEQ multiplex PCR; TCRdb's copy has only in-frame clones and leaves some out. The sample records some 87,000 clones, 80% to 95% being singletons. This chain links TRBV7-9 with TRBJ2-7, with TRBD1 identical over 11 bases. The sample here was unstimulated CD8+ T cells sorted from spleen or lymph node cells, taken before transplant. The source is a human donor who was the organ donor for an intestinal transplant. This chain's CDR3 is CASSPGQGAYEQYF. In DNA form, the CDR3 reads TGTGCCAGCAGCCCGGGACAGGGGGCCTACGAGCAGTACTTC.